These 20 T cell receptor beta chains were all obtained from the same sample, sequenced in a study of T cell repertoires in cytomegalovirus infection. TCRdb analysed the reads with MiXCR anew, one entry per CDR3 protein. The sample shows 450,000 to 550,000 distinct CDR3 sequences, 15% to 20% of them seen only once. Sequencing was done on a sample of CD8+ T cells from PBMCs. The receptors originated from a human donor in good health (CMV status not recorded). Some clones in this sample may be carry-over from other donors' samples.

This clonotype was detected ten times or more. The rearrangement links TRBV7-8 to TRBJ2-6; 7 positions agree with TRBD2. CDR1 is SGHVS, CDR2 FQNEAQ, per germline. With 3 bases clipped from V and 1 base from J, the junction kept 3 bases outside the gene matches. The CDR3 has 16 residues. CDR3 in amino acids: CASSLGGDSGANVLTF. CDR3 DNA sequence: TGTGCCAGCAGCTTGGGGGGGGATTCTGGGGCCAACGTCCTGACTTTC.

This clonotype was observed at least ten times. The V call is TRBV4-1, the J call TRBJ2-1; 7 bases line up with TRBD2. Germline CDR1 MGHRA, CDR2 YSYEKL. Trimming at V came to 0 bases and at J to 5 bases, leaving 10 bases not matched to a gene. The CDR3 length is 17 residues. The CDR3 region has the DNA TGCGCCAGCAGCCAAGAAGAATTACTAGCGCCCAACAATGAGCAGTTCTTC. Translation: CASSQEELLAPNNEQFF.

This clonotype has ten or more counts. This chain uses TRBV7-6 with TRBJ2-7, with D unclear. Germline CDR1 reads SGHVS; CDR2 reads FNYEAQ. This CDR3 comprises 13 residues. The germline V and J ends were trimmed by 2 bases and 1 base, with 6 bases remaining between them. The CDR3 region has the DNA TGTGCCAGCAGCTTAAGCCCGTCCTACGAGCAGTACTTC. It yields the protein CASSLSPSYEQYF.

This clonotype turned up a few times. This sequence joins TRBV27 and TRBJ2-7, with D unresolved. CDR1 and CDR2 from the germline V gene are MNHEY and SMNVEV (reference sequence). The CDR3 sequence is 12 residues long. The germline V and J ends were trimmed by 6 bases and 6 bases, with 12 bases remaining between them. CDR3 bases: TGTGCCAGCAGCCGTCCGCTAGGCGAGCAGTACTTC. It encodes CASSRPLGEQYF.

This clonotype came up many times. The gene calls are TRBV28 and TRBJ2-5; D call uncertain. The CDR3 has 13 residues. Germline V gene sequence: CDR1 MDHEN, CDR2 SYDVKM. Trimming took off 2 bases at V and 3 bases at J, with 7 bases between the two ends. The CDR3 nucleotides read TGTGCCAGCAGTTTACCCTGGGAAGAGACCCAGTACTTC. Protein sequence: CASSLPWEETQYF.

This clonotype was counted at least ten times. This chain links TRBV4-1 with TRBJ1-4; D unresolved. The CDR3 extends over 12 amino acids. The V end was cut by 0 bases, the J end by 7 bases, with 3 bases between. Germline V lookup: CDR1 MGHRA, CDR2 YSYEKL. CDR3 bases: TGCGCCAGCAGCCAAGATAGTGAAAAACTGTTTTTT. It specifies CASSQDSEKLFF.

The chain combines TRBV29-1 with TRBJ2-2; a possible D gene is TRBD2 (5 bases). This CDR3 is built from 16 residues. Trimming shortened V by 1 base and J by 2 bases, and 14 bases separated the two germline ends. Per germline, CDR1 SQVTM and CDR2 ANQGSEA. The CDR3 protein is CSVEGAESPNTGELFF. CDR3 nucleotides: TGCAGCGTTGAAGGAGCGGAGTCGCCTAACACCGGGGAGCTGTTTTTT.

This clonotype appeared many times. The CDR3 region has the DNA TGTGCCAGCAGTTTCGGGGACACCTCGCATAGCCTCGGCTACACCTTC. It yields the protein CASSFGDTSHSLGYTF. The V call is TRBV12-3 or TRBV12-4, the J call TRBJ1-2; D possibly corresponds to TRBD1 (6 bases). This CDR3 has 16 amino acids. Trimming removed 3 bases at V and 8 bases at J, with 22 bases between.

This clonotype was observed a few times. The genes are TRBV30 and TRBJ2-2; a possible D gene is TRBD1 (6 bases). The CDR3 runs to 15 residues. Germline V lookup: CDR1 GTSNPN, CDR2 SVGIG (reference sequence). V lost 0 bases and J lost 5, with 13 bases in between. In DNA form, the CDR3 reads TGTGCCTGGAGTGTACCTGACAGGAAAACCGGGGAGCTGTTTTTT. It yields the protein CAWSVPDRKTGELFF.

The chain recombines TRBV7-9 with TRBJ1-1; TRBD1 matches at 7 bases. This CDR3 is built from 14 residues. V was pared by 7 bases and J by 3 bases, with 8 bases of the junction left unmatched. Germline V gene data show CDR1 as SEHNR and CDR2 as FQNEAQ (reference sequence). The CDR3 loop is CASNPEGADTEAFF. The CDR3 DNA follows: TGTGCCAGCAACCCGGAGGGGGCGGACACTGAAGCTTTCTTT.

The V and J genes are TRBV6-1 and TRBJ2-1; tentative D call: TRBD2 (5 bases). The ends were cut back, 3 bases at V and 3 bases at J, with 12 bases in the middle. This CDR3 region has 15 residues. The germline V gene encodes CDR1 MNHNS and CDR2 SASEGT. The CDR3 protein is CASSDDLADYNEQFF. The CDR3 DNA reads TGTGCCAGCAGTGATGATCTAGCCGACTACAATGAGCAGTTCTTC.

This clonotype came up a few times. The chain recombines TRBV28 with TRBJ2-5, with 12 bases identical to TRBD2. The CDR3 extends over 17 amino acids. Trimming took 2 bases from V and 5 from J; bases not matched to a gene: 9. Germline values: CDR1 MDHEN, CDR2 SYDVKM. As DNA, the CDR3 is TGTGCCAGCAGTTTACCTTCTAGCGGGAGGGCCCAGGAGACCCAGTACTTC. This codes for CASSLPSSGRAQETQYF.

This clonotype occurred a few times. The chain is built from TRBV4-1 and TRBJ1-1; TRBD1 aligns across 7 bases. V lost 3 bases to trimming and J lost 5 bases; unmatched junction nucleotides: 9. The CDR3 length is 15 residues. From germline, CDR1 is MGHRA and CDR2 YSYEKL. The CDR3 here is CASSHAKQGRTEAFF. CDR3 in DNA: TGCGCCAGCAGCCACGCCAAACAGGGGAGAACTGAAGCTTTCTTT.

This clonotype was observed at least ten times. V usage is TRBV10-3 and J usage is TRBJ2-7; TRBD2 aligns across 8 bases. The junction had 3 bases not matched to a gene; V was cut back by 0 bases and J by 2 bases. The CDR3 sequence is 15 residues long. Germline CDR1 and CDR2: ENHRY and SYGVKD. The CDR3 DNA follows: TGTGCCATCAGTGAGTCCCGAGCGGGGGCCTACGAGCAGTACTTC. Translation gives CAISESRAGAYEQYF.

This clonotype showed up just a few times. V and J are TRBV5-4 and TRBJ2-1; 9 bases agree with TRBD1. Germline loops: CDR1 SGHNT, CDR2 YYREEE (reference sequence). With 9 bases clipped from V and 7 bases from J, the junction kept 5 bases outside the gene matches. The CDR3 totals 12 residues. The CDR3: CATGTGLNEQFF. DNA for the CDR3: TGTGCCACCGGGACAGGGTTGAATGAGCAGTTCTTC.

The chain couples TRBV11-2 to TRBJ1-1, with a weak D call TRBD1 (6 bases). V lost 3 bases and J lost 4, with 21 bases in between. The CDR3 covers 17 residues. Germline V lookup: CDR1 SGHAT, CDR2 FQNNGV. The CDR3 here is CASSFVGGGGAGTEAFF. In DNA, the CDR3 is TGTGCCAGCAGCTTCGTAGGTGGGGGGGGGGCTGGCACTGAAGCTTTCTTT.

This sequence joins TRBV9 and TRBJ2-5; D is undetermined. V lost 0 bases to trimming and J lost 2 bases, with 11 bases between them. CDR3 size: 15 residues. The germline V gene has CDR1 SGDLS and CDR2 YYNGEE. The CDR3 bases are TGTGCCAGCAGCGTAGAGGCGCTCCCACAAGAGACCCAGTACTTC. It specifies CASSVEALPQETQYF.

This clonotype has ten or more counts. The V and J genes are TRBV5-4 and TRBJ1-1, with TRBD1 as a possible D gene (6 bases). Trimming stripped 7 bases from V and 2 bases from J, with 12 bases between. The CDR3 has 13 residues. CDR1 SGHNT and CDR2 YYREEE come from the germline V gene (reference sequence). CDR3 protein: CASDDRTNTEAFF. The CDR3 DNA reads TGTGCCAGCGATGACAGGACCAACACTGAAGCTTTCTTT.

This clonotype was recorded many times. The chain employs TRBV6-1 and TRBJ2-2; D ambiguous. Per the germline V gene, CDR1 is MNHNS and CDR2 is SASEGT. Trimming removed 1 base at V and 1 base at J, with 13 bases between. CDR3 size: 17 residues. As DNA, the CDR3 is TGTGCCAGCAGTGAAGGAAGAAGGACGGGGAACACCGGGGAGCTGTTTTTT. Residues: CASSEGRRTGNTGELFF.

This clonotype was seen many times. The chain combines TRBV7-9 with TRBJ1-1; D not resolved. Trimming left V 2 bases short and J 5 bases short, with 12 bases between. Per the germline V gene, CDR1 is SEHNR and CDR2 is FQNEAQ (reference sequence). This CDR3 has 14 amino acids. This chain's CDR3 is CASSLKGFDTEAFF. The CDR3 bases are TGTGCCAGCAGCTTAAAGGGATTTGATACTGAAGCTTTCTTT.